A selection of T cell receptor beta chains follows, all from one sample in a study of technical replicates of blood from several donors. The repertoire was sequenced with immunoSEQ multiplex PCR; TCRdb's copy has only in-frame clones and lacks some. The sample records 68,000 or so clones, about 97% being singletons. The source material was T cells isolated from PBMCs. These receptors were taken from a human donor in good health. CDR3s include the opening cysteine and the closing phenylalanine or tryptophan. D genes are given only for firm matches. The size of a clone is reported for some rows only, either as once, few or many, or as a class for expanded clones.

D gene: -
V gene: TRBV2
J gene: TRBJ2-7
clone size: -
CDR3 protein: CASTRVEQYF
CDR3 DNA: TGTGCCAGCACCAGGGTCGAGCAGTACTTC

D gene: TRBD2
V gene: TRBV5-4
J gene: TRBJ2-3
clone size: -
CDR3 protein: CASSFPGRTDTQYF
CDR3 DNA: TGTGCCAGCAGTTTCCCCGGGAGGACAGATACGCAGTATTTT

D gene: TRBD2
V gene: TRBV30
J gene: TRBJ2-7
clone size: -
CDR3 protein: CAWSRDYTDEQYF
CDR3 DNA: TGTGCCTGGAGCCGGGACTATACGGACGAGCAGTACTTC

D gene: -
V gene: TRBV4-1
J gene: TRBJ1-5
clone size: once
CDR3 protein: CASSQSQGPQPQHF
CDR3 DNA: TGCGCCAGCAGCCAATCCCAGGGGCCTCAGCCCCAGCATTTT

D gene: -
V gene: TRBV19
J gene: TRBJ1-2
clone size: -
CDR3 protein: CAGLDSKGYTF
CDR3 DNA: TGTGCCGGTCTGGACAGCAAGGGCTACACCTTC

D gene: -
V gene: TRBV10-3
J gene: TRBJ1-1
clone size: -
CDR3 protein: CAIRTGNTEAFF
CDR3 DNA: TGTGCCATCAGAACAGGGAACACTGAAGCTTTCTTT

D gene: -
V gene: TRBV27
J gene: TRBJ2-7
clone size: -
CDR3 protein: CASSRTDSYEQYF
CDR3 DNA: TGTGCCAGCAGTCGGACTGACTCCTACGAGCAGTACTTC

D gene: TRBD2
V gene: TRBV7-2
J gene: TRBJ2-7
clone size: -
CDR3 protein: CASSWGGIYEQYF
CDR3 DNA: TGTGCCAGCAGCTGGGGGGGGATCTACGAGCAGTACTTC

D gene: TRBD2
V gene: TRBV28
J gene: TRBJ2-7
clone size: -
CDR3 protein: CASSLLAVYEQYF
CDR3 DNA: TGTGCCAGCAGTCTACTAGCGGTCTACGAGCAGTACTTC

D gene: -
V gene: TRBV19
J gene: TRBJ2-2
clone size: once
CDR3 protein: CASSNGLITGELFF
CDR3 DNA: TGTGCCAGTAGTAATGGACTAATTACCGGGGAGCTGTTTTTT

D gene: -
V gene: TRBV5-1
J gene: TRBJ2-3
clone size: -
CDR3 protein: CASSLEAGITDTQYF
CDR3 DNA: TGCGCCAGCAGCTTGGAGGCGGGAATCACAGATACGCAGTATTTT

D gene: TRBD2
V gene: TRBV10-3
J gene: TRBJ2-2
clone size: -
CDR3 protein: CAISVTTSGTNTGELFF
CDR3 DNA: TGTGCCATCAGTGTGACGACTAGCGGGACGAACACCGGGGAGCTGTTTTTT

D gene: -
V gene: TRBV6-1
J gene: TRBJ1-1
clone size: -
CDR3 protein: CASSEIQGRANTEAFF
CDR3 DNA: TGTGCCAGCAGTGAAATACAGGGAAGGGCGAACACTGAAGCTTTCTTT

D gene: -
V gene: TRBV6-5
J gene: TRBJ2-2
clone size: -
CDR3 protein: CASSYRGRATGELFF
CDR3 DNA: TGTGCCAGCAGTTACCGGGGAAGGGCCACCGGGGAGCTGTTTTTT

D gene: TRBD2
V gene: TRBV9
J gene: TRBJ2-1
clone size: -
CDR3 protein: CASSATLREGHYNEQFF
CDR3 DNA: TGTGCCAGCAGCGCAACATTACGGGAGGGCCACTACAATGAGCAGTTCTTC

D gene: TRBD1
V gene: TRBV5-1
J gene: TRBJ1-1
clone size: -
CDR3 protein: CASSGGQTNTEAFF
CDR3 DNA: TGCGCCAGCAGCGGGGGACAGACGAACACTGAAGCTTTCTTT

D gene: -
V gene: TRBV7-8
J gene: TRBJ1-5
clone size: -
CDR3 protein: CASSLEPGGNQPQHF
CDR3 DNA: TGTGCCAGCAGCTTAGAACCAGGGGGCAATCAGCCCCAGCATTTT

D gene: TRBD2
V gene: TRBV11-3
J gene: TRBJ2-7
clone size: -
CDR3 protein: CASSLDFAGGPRYEQYF
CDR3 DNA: TGTGCCAGCAGCTTAGATTTCGCGGGAGGGCCGCGGTACGAGCAGTACTTC